The clone carrying this T cell receptor beta chain was found a few times. The antigen is unknown. Quantitative 5'-RACE with molecular barcodes generated TCR beta libraries. TCRdb reprocessed the 5' RACE reads via MiXCR and lists one record per CDR3 protein. The profile covers 650,000 to 800,000 distinct CDR3 sequences, with 15% to 20% appearing a single time and about a fifth taken by the ten largest. This sample was included in a study of CD8 T cells in ankylosing spondylitis. Study-level points and caveats: About 8 highly homologous variants made up a TCR beta motif, and this motif appeared characteristic of ankylosing spondylitis blood. From matched ankylosing spondylitis synovial fluid, disease-linked clones were reportedly recovered at significantly enriched levels. Disease-linked clones displayed a CD8+ phenotype and appeared relatively rarely in peripheral blood.

Looked up from germline, CDR1 is KGHDR and CDR2 is SFDVKD. The CDR3 contains 13 residues. Trimming shortened V by 9 bases and J by 3 bases, and 13 bases separated the two germline ends. V and J are TRBV24-1 and TRBJ2-5; perhaps TRBD1 as D (6 bases). This receptor was obtained from a male donor with ankylosing spondylitis. Sequences were obtained from blood, either unsorted or a sorted T cell fraction (not recorded which). The CDR3 spells CATEDPGEETQYF. DNA for the CDR3: TGTGCCACCGAAGACCCAGGGGAAGAGACCCAGTACTTC.